What follows describes a single T cell receptor (beta chain). Its specificity is unknown. The entirety of the isolated RNA underwent reverse transcription, so expressed TCRB transcripts were sequenced. Sequencing was performed with immunoSEQ multiplex PCR; in TCRdb, only in-frame clones are kept and a portion is missing. The sample records a few hundred thousand clones, 30% being singletons. The data were taken from a study of beta chain features in type 1 diabetes. Overall study context: Researchers looked at roughly 110 million sorted cells across all samples. General study results and limits: The study found fewer insertions and more deletions at VDJ junctions in type 1 diabetes patients. In these data, an HLA type influence on TCRB rearrangement remained unresolved.

This receptor was obtained from a man between 18 and 29 years old in good health. The sample taken for sequencing was naive CD4+ T cells from blood.

The CDR3 loop reads CAISAQVMNTEAFF. As DNA, the CDR3 is TGTGCCATCAGTGCACAGGTCATGAACACTGAAGCTTTCTTT. This chain connects TRBV10-3 to TRBJ1-1; possible D gene TRBD1, 5 bases. V lost 4 bases to trimming and J lost 0 bases, with 9 bases between them. The V gene's germline CDR1 is ENHRY and CDR2 SYGVKD. The CDR3 contains 14 residues.